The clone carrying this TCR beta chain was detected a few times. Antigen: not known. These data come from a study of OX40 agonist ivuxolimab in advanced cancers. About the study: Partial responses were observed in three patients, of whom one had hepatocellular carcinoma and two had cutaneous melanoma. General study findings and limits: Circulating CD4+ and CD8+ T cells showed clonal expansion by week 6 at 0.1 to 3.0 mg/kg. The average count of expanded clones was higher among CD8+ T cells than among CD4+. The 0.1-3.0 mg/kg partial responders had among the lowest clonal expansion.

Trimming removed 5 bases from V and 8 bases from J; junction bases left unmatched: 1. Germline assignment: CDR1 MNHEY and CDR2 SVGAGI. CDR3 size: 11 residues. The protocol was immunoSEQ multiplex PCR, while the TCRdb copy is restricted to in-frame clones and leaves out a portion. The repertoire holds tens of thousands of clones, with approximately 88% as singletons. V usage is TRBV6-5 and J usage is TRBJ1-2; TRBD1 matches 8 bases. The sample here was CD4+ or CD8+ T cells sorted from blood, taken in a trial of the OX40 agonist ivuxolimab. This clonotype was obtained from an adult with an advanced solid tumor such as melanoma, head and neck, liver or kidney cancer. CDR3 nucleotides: TGTGCCAGCAGTGACAGGGGAGGCTACACCTTC. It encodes CASSDRGGYTF.